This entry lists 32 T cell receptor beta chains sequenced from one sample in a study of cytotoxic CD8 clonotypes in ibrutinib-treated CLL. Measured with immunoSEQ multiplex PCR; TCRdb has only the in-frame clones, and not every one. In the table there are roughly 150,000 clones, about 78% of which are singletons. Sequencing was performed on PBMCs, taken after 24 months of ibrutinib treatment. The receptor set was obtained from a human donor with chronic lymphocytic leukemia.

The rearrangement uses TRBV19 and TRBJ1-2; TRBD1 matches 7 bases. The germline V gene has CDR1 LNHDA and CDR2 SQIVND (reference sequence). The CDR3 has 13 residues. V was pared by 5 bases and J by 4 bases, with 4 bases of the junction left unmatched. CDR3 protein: CASSEDRIYGYTF. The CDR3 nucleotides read TGTGCCAGTAGTGAGGACAGGATCTATGGCTACACCTTC.

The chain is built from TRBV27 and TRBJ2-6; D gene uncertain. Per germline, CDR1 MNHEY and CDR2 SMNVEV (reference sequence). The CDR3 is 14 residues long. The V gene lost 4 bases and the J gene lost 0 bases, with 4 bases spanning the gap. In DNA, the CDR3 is TGTGCCAGCAGTTCAGACTCTGGGGCCAACGTCCTGACTTTC. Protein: CASSSDSGANVLTF.

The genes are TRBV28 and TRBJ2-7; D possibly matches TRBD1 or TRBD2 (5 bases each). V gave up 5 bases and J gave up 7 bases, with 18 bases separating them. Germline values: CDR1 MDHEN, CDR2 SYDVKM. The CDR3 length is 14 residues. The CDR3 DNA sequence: TGTGCCAGCAGTCCAGGGACGGTGGCTTTGGAGCAGTACTTC. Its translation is CASSPGTVALEQYF.

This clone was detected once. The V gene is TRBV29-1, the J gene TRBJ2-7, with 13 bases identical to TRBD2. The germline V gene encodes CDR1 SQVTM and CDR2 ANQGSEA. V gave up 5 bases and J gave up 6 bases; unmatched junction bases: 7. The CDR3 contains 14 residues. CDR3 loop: CSVRTGTSGIEQYF. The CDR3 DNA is TGCAGCGTTCGGACCGGGACTAGCGGGATCGAGCAGTACTTC.

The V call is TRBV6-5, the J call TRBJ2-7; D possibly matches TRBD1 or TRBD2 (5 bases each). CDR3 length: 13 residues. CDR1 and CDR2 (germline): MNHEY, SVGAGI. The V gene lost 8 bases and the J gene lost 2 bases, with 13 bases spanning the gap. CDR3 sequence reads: CASGRGETYEQYF. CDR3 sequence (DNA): TGTGCCAGCGGCCGAGGGGAGACCTACGAGCAGTACTTC.

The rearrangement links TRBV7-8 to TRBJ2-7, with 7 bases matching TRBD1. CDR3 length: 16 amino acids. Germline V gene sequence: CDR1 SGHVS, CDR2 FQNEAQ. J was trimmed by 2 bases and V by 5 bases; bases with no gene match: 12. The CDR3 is CASSPILGQGAYEQYF. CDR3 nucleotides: TGTGCCAGCAGCCCCATCCTCGGGCAGGGGGCCTACGAGCAGTACTTC.

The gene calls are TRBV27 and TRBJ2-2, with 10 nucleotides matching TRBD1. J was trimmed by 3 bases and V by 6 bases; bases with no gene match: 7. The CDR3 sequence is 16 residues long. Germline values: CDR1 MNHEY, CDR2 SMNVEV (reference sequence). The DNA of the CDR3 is TGTGCCAGCAGCCGCCGGACAGGGGGTTACACCGGGGAGCTGTTTTTT. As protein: CASSRRTGGYTGELFF.

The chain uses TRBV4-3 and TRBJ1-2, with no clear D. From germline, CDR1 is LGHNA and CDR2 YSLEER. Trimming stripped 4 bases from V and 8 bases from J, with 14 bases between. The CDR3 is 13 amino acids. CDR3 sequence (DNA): TGCGCCAGCAGCCCCCTGGGTTCTATCGGCTACACCTTC. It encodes CASSPLGSIGYTF.

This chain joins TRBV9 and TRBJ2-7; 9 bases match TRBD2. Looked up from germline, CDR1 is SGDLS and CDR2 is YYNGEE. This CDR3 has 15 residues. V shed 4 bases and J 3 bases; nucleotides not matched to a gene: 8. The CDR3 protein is CASSQQASGIYEQYF. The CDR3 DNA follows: TGTGCCAGCAGCCAACAGGCTAGCGGGATCTACGAGCAGTACTTC.

The CDR3 spells CASSRGTLETEAFF. The CDR3 region has the DNA TGCGCCAGCAGCAGGGGGACGCTGGAGACTGAAGCTTTCTTT. V and J are TRBV5-1 and TRBJ1-1; tentative D call: TRBD1 (6 bases). The V gene's germline CDR1 is SGHRS and CDR2 YFSETQ. This CDR3 has 14 amino acids. V gave up 4 bases and J gave up 5 bases, with 15 bases separating them.

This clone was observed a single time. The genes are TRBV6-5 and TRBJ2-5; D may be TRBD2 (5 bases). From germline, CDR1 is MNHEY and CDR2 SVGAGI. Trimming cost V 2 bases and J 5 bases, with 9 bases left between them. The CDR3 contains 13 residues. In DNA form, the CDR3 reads TGTGCCAGCAGTTACAGAGGGTGGGAGACCCAGTACTTC. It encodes CASSYRGWETQYF.

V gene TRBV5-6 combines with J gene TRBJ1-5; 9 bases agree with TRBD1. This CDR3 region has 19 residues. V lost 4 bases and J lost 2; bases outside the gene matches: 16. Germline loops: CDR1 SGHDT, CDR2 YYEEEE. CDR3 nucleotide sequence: TGTGCCAGCAGCCGCAGGGTGACAGGGGGGATTTATGGCAATCAGCCCCAGCATTTT. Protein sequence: CASSRRVTGGIYGNQPQHF.

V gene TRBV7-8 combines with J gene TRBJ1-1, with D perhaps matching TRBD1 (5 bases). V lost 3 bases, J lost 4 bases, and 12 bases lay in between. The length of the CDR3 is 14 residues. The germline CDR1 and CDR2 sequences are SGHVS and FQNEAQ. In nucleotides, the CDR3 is TGTGCCAGCAGCTTCGGGGGTGGGGGCACTGAAGCTTTCTTT. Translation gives CASSFGGGGTEAFF.

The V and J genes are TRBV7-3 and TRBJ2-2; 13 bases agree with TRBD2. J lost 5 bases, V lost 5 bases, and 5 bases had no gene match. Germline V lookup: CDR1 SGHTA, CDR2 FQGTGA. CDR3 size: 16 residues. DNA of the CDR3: TGTGCCAGCAGCCCCGCGGGACTAGCGGGAACCGGGGAGCTGTTTTTT. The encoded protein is CASSPAGLAGTGELFF.

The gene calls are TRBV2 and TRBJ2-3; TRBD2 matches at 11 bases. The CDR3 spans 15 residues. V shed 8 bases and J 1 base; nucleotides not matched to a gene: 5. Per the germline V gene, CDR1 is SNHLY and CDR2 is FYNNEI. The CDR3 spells CASLGGLAGTDTQYF. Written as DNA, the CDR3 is TGTGCCAGCCTAGGGGGACTAGCGGGCACAGATACGCAGTATTTT.

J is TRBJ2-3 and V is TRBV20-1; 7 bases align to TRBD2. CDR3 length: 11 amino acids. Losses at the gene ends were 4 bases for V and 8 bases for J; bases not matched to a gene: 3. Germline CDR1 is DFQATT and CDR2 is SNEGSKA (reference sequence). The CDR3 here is CSATAGATQYF. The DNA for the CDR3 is TGCAGTGCTACGGCGGGAGCTACGCAGTATTTT.

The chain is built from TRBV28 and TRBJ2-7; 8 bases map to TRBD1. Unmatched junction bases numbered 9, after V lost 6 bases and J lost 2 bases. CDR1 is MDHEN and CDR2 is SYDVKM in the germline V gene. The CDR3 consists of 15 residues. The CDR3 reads CASSHGTGSAYEQYF. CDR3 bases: TGTGCCAGCAGCCACGGGACAGGATCCGCCTACGAGCAGTACTTC.

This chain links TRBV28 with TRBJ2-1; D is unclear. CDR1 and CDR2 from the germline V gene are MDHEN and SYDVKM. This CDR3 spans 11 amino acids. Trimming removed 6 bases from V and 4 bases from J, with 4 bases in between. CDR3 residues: CASRDYNEQFF. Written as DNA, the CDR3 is TGTGCCAGCAGGGATTACAATGAGCAGTTCTTC.

The CDR3 region has the DNA TGTGCCCCATCCGGGTGGGACACTGAAGCTTTCTTT. Translating it yields CAPSGWDTEAFF. The chain uses TRBV6-5 and TRBJ1-1, with D uncertain. The V gene lost 11 bases and the J gene lost 3 bases, with 13 bases spanning the gap. CDR1 and CDR2 from the germline V gene are MNHEY and SVGAGI. The CDR3 loop spans 12 amino acids.

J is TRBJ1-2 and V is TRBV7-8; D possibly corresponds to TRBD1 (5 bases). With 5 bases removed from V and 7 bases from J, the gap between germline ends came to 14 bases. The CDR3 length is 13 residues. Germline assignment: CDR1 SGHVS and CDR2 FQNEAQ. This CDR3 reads CASSPWGEGGYTF. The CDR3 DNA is TGTGCCAGCAGCCCCTGGGGGGAGGGTGGCTACACCTTC.

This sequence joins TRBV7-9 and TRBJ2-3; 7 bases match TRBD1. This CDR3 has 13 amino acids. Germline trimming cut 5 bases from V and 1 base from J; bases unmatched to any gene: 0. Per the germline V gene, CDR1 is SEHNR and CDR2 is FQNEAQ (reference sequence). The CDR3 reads CASSQGGTDTQYF. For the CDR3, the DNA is TGTGCCAGCAGCCAGGGGGGCACAGATACGCAGTATTTT.

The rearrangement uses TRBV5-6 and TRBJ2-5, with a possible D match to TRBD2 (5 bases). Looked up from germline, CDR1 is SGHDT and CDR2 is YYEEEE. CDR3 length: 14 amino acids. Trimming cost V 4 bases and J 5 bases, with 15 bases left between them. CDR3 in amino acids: CASSERAGGETQYF. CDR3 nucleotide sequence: TGTGCCAGCAGCGAACGGGCGGGCGGGGAGACCCAGTACTTC.

The DNA for the CDR3 is TGTGCCAGCAGCAACGTCGCGGAGACTTTGTGGGAGCAGTACTTC. This encodes CASSNVAETLWEQYF. The chain combines TRBV21-1 with TRBJ2-7; the table names TRBD2, a call not compared with the DNA. TRBV21-1 is labeled a pseudogene. There are 15 residues in the CDR3.

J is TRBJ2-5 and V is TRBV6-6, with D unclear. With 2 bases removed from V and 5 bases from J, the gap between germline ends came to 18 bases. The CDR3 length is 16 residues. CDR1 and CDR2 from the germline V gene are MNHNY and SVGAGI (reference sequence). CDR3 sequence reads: CASSYPQGGVWETQYF. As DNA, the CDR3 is TGTGCCAGCAGTTACCCCCAAGGTGGGGTTTGGGAGACCCAGTACTTC.

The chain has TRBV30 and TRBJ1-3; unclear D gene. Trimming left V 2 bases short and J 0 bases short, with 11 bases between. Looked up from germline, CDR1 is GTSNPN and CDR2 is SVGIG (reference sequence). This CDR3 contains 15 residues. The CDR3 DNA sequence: TGTGCCTGGAGTAAGGCAGGTAGCTCTGGAAACACCATATATTTT. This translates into CAWSKAGSSGNTIYF.

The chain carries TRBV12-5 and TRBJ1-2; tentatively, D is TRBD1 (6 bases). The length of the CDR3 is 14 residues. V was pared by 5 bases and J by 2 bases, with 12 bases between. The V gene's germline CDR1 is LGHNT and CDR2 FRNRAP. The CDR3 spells CASGPSRGNYGYTF. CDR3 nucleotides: TGTGCTAGTGGTCCCAGCAGGGGCAACTATGGCTACACCTTC. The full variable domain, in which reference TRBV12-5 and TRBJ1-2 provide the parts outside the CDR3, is DARVTQTPRHKVTEMGQEVTMRCQPILGHNTVFWYRQTMMQGLELLAYFRNRAPLDDSGMPKDRFSAEMPDATLATLKIQPSEPRDSAVYFCASGPSRGNYGYTFGSGTRLTVV.

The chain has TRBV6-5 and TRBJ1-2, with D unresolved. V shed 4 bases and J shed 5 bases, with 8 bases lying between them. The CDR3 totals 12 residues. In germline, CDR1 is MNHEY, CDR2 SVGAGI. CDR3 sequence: CASSSGVYGYTF. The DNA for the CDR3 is TGTGCCAGCAGTTCGGGAGTTTATGGCTACACCTTC.

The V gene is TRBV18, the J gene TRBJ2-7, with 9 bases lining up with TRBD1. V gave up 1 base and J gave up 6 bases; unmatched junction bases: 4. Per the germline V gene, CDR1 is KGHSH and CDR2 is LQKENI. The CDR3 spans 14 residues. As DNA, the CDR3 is TGTGCCAGCTCACCACGGGACAGGGCCCCCGAGCAGTACTTC. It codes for CASSPRDRAPEQYF.

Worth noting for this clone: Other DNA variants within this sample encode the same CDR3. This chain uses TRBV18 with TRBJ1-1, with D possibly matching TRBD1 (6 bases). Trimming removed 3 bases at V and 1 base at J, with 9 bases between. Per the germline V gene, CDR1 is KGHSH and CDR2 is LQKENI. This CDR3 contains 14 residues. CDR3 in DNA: TGTGCCAGCTCACCTCGACAGGCGAACACTGAAGCTTTCTTT. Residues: CASSPRQANTEAFF.

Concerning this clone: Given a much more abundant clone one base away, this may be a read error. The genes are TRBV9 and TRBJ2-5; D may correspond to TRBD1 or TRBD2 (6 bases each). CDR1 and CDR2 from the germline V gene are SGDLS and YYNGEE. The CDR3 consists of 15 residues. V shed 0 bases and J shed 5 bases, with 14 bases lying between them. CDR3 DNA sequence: TGTGCCAGCAGCGTAGTAGGGGGAGGCGGGGAGACCCAGTACTTC. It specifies CASSVVGGGGETQYF.

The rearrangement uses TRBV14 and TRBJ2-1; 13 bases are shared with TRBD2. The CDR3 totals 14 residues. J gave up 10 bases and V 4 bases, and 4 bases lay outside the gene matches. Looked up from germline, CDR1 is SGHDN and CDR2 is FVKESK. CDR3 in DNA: TGTGCCAGCAGCCCACTAGCGGGGGGGCGGGAGCAGTTCTTC. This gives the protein CASSPLAGGREQFF.

CDR3 nucleotide sequence: TGTGCCAGCAGTCAAACCACGGGGGGAAACACCATATATTTT. It yields the protein CASSQTTGGNTIYF. The V call is TRBV6-6, the J call TRBJ1-3; D not resolved. The germline CDR1 and CDR2 sequences are MNHNY and SVGAGI (reference sequence). This CDR3 has 14 residues. Trimming stripped 5 bases from V and 4 bases from J, with 12 bases between.